This T cell receptor (beta chain) emerged from a study of T cell repertoires in cytomegalovirus infection. TCRdb ran MiXCR on the reads and lists one entry per CDR3 protein. Of around 550,000 distinct CDR3 sequences listed, approximately 25% were seen once; the top ten hold roughly 13%. With 6 bases removed from V and 4 bases from J, the gap between germline ends came to 15 bases. Germline CDR1 and CDR2: KGHSH and LQKENI. The CDR3 has 14 residues. This clonotype originated in a human donor in good health (CMV status not recorded). Some clones in this sample may be carry-over from other donors' samples. Specimen: PBMCs. The genes are TRBV18 and TRBJ1-2, with D unresolved. The CDR3 loop is CASSVPRRTYGYTF. The CDR3, as DNA: TGTGCCAGCTCCGTTCCTCGACGGACCTATGGCTACACCTTC.